The 5 T cell receptor beta chains reported below all come from one sample, sequenced in a study of blood T cell repertoires in COVID-19. Data came from immunoSEQ multiplex PCR; TCRdb stores just in-frame clones and leaves some out. The sample has approximately 210,000 clones; 83% are singletons. The sample was peripheral blood. The receptors stem from a middle-aged woman with active or convalescent COVID-19.

The gene calls are TRBV27 and TRBJ1-2; 8 nucleotides align to TRBD1. J lost 5 bases, V lost 6 bases, and 8 bases had no gene match. CDR1 is MNHEY, CDR2 SMNVEV, per germline (reference sequence). There are 14 residues in the CDR3. The CDR3 is CASRITGGSYGYTF. In nucleotides, the CDR3 is TGTGCCAGCAGGATAACAGGGGGTTCATATGGCTACACCTTC.

This chain connects TRBV7-8 to TRBJ1-5; 10 bases line up with TRBD1. After removal of 4 bases from V and 4 bases from J, the junction contained 4 bases not matched to a gene. The CDR3 covers 15 residues. Germline CDR1 reads SGHVS; CDR2 reads FQNEAQ. As DNA, the CDR3 is TGTGCCAGCAGCTCCGGGACAGGGGAGAATCAGCCCCAGCATTTT. Its translation is CASSSGTGENQPQHF.

V usage is TRBV28 and J usage is TRBJ1-1; the D gene is possibly TRBD1 (6 bases). V was clipped by 6 bases and J by 1 base, with 12 bases between them. This CDR3 is built from 14 residues. Germline V CDR1 and CDR2: MDHEN, SYDVKM. CDR3 in amino acids: CASRSGQPNTEAFF. The CDR3 nucleotides are TGTGCCAGCAGGTCTGGACAGCCGAACACTGAAGCTTTCTTT.

This clone appeared once. This chain links TRBV18 with TRBJ1-1; unclear D gene. The CDR3 spans 12 residues. Trimming removed 6 bases from V and 12 bases from J, with 17 bases in between. CDR1 and CDR2 (germline): KGHSH, LQKENI. In DNA form, the CDR3 reads TGTGCCAGCTCCCTCGGGGAAGGAGGGTCTTTCTTT. Its translation is CASSLGEGGSFF.

The J gene is TRBJ2-6, the V gene TRBV29-1; D remains unclear. The CDR3 contains 13 residues. V was pared by 3 bases and J by 4 bases, with 7 bases between. Germline V gene lookup returns CDR1 SQVTM and CDR2 ANQGSEA. The CDR3 loop reads CSVDDTGANVLTF. CDR3 nucleotide sequence: TGCAGCGTTGATGACACCGGGGCCAACGTCCTGACTTTC. The full variable domain, rest sourced from reference TRBV29-1 and TRBJ2-6, is SAVISQKPSRDICQRGTSLTIQCQVDSQVTMMFWYRQQPGQSLTLIATANQGSEATYESGFVIDKFPISRPNLTFSTLTVSNMSPEDSSIYLCSVDDTGANVLTFGAGSRLTVL.